The 17 T cell receptor beta chains below all came from one sample that was sequenced in a study of T cell repertoires in cytomegalovirus infection. TCRdb re-called the reads with MiXCR, one entry per CDR3 protein. The sample consists of 250,000 to 300,000 distinct CDR3 sequences, 25% of them appearing once. The sample consisted of PBMCs. Receptors were obtained from a human donor in good health (CMV status not recorded). Some clones in this sample may be carry-over from other donors' samples.

There are a few counts of this clonotype. The chain couples TRBV5-6 to TRBJ2-7; a weak D match, TRBD1 (7 bases). V lost 2 bases, J lost 1 base, and 13 bases lay in between. This CDR3 comprises 15 residues. Per germline, CDR1 SGHDT and CDR2 YYEEEE. Written as DNA, the CDR3 is TGTGCCAGCAGCTTCCGGACAGGACTATCCTACGAGCAGTACTTC. Translating it yields CASSFRTGLSYEQYF.

This clonotype was picked up many times. The chain couples TRBV7-2 to TRBJ1-3; D is uncertain. The CDR3 spans 15 residues. The V gene's germline CDR1 is SGHTA and CDR2 FQGNSA. V was pared by 2 bases and J by 2 bases, with 10 bases between. In DNA, the CDR3 is TGTGCCAGCAGCTTATGGGGTGGTCCTGGAAACACCATATATTTT. It yields the protein CASSLWGGPGNTIYF.

This clonotype was seen a handful of times. The gene calls are TRBV20-1 and TRBJ1-3; 9 bases line up with TRBD1. Germline V gives CDR1 DFQATT, CDR2 SNEGSKA (reference sequence). The length of the CDR3 is 16 residues. The junction had 8 bases not matched to a gene; V was cut back by 4 bases and J by 1 base. The CDR3 spells CSAILGQGLSGNTIYF. The CDR3 DNA reads as TGCAGTGCTATATTGGGACAGGGATTATCTGGAAACACCATATATTTT.

The genes are TRBV11-2 and TRBJ2-3; 9 nucleotides match TRBD1. V lost 5 bases and J lost 4; bases outside the gene matches: 10. This CDR3 is 16 amino acids long. From germline, CDR1 is SGHAT and CDR2 FQNNGV. The CDR3 is CASSRADRGRADTQYF. The CDR3 region has the DNA TGTGCCAGCAGCCGCGCGGACAGGGGAAGGGCAGATACGCAGTATTTT.

This clonotype occurred many times. The junction and the germline gene differ at one end; a read error may be behind it. The rearrangement joins TRBV5-3 to TRBJ2-5; D remains unclear. TRBV5-3 is filed as an ORF, its function uncertain. This CDR3 contains 12 residues. CDR3: CASSLNRESQYF. CDR3 in DNA: TGTGCCAGCAGCTTAAATCGAGAGAGCCAGTACTTC.

This clonotype has more than one count but fewer than ten. V usage is TRBV12-3 or TRBV12-4 and J usage is TRBJ2-4; D may match TRBD1 or TRBD2 (5 bases each). The CDR3 length is 16 residues. V gave up 5 bases and J gave up 6 bases, with 20 bases separating them. The DNA of the CDR3 is TGTGCCAGCAGTCCTGGACCGGGGTTGAGGGGAAACATTCAGTACTTC. This encodes CASSPGPGLRGNIQYF.

The rearrangement uses TRBV5-6 and TRBJ2-1, with no clear D. The germline V gene has CDR1 SGHDT and CDR2 YYEEEE. This CDR3 is built from 14 residues. Trimming left V 2 bases short and J 7 bases short, with 13 bases between. CDR3 region: CASSFGRLRNEQFF. The CDR3 bases are TGTGCCAGCAGCTTCGGCCGGCTGAGGAATGAGCAGTTCTTC.

The chain employs TRBV28 and TRBJ2-1; maybe TRBD2 (6 bases). CDR1 is MDHEN, CDR2 SYDVKM, per germline. Trimming pared 3 bases from V and 7 bases from J, leaving 13 bases between. CDR3 length: 14 residues. CDR3 loop: CASSLYGGANEQFF. CDR3 sequence (DNA): TGTGCCAGCAGTTTGTACGGCGGGGCAAATGAGCAGTTCTTC.

The chain employs TRBV28 and TRBJ1-5; TRBD1 aligns across 7 bases. Germline V gene sequence: CDR1 MDHEN, CDR2 SYDVKM. With V trimmed by 3 bases and J by 6 bases, 8 bases remained unmatched. The CDR3 consists of 15 residues. In DNA form, the CDR3 reads TGTGCCAGCAGTTTCGGAGACAGGGTTGTTCAGCCCCAGCATTTT. Protein sequence: CASSFGDRVVQPQHF.

V is TRBV30 and J is TRBJ2-5; 7 nucleotides agree with TRBD1. There are 14 residues in the CDR3. Looked up from germline, CDR1 is GTSNPN and CDR2 is SVGIG (reference sequence). V trimming: 8 bases; J trimming: 9 bases; junction bases outside the gene matches: 18. Here the CDR3 DNA reads TGTGCCGCCCAAGGGGGCAGGGCCCTTAGGGCCCAGTACTTC. Translation gives CAAQGGRALRAQYF.

This clonotype was observed a few times. The chain employs TRBV7-2 and TRBJ2-7, with a weak D call TRBD1 (5 bases). The V gene's germline CDR1 is SGHTA and CDR2 FQGNSA. V was clipped by 1 base and J by 3 bases, with 13 bases between them. This CDR3 region has 15 residues. In nucleotides, the CDR3 is TGTGCCAGCAGCTTAGTCAGGGAAGTCTTCTACGAGCAGTACTTC. It is translated as CASSLVREVFYEQYF.

V gene TRBV7-8 combines with J gene TRBJ1-1; the D is unclear. This CDR3 has 17 residues. V shed 0 bases and J shed 0 bases, with 14 bases lying between them. Germline V CDR1 and CDR2: SGHVS, FQNEAQ. CDR3 sequence (DNA): TGTGCCAGCAGCTTAGCCCGGGGTACGGGGTTGAACACTGAAGCTTTCTTT. This encodes CASSLARGTGLNTEAFF.

This clonotype has just a few counts. The genes are TRBV28 and TRBJ1-2; 10 bases match TRBD1. Germline V gene data show CDR1 as MDHEN and CDR2 as SYDVKM. Trimming at V came to 3 bases and at J to 5 bases, leaving 12 bases not matched to a gene. The CDR3 consists of 17 residues. In DNA, the CDR3 is TGTGCCAGCAGTTTTTCAACCGGACAGGGGGGAGAGTATGGCTACACCTTC. Its protein is CASSFSTGQGGEYGYTF.

This clonotype was recorded many times. In DNA form, the CDR3 reads TGTGCCAGCAGCTTAGTAGCTGGACCCCTCCACTTT. Protein: CASSLVAGPLHF. V is TRBV7-2 and J is TRBJ1-6; D unresolved. The CDR3 is made up of 12 amino acids. Germline loops: CDR1 SGHTA, CDR2 FQGNSA. Trimming removed 1 base from V and 12 bases from J, with 7 bases in between.

The V and J genes are TRBV7-2 and TRBJ2-1, with D maybe TRBD2 (6 bases). Germline assignment: CDR1 SGHTA and CDR2 FQGNSA. This CDR3 is built from 16 residues. The V end was cut by 5 bases, the J end by 2 bases, with 16 bases between. The CDR3 coding sequence is TGTGCCAGCAGCCCCCGTGGGGGGACCACCTACAATGAGCAGTTCTTC. Translated: CASSPRGGTTYNEQFF.

The chain links TRBV20-1 to TRBJ1-1; no reliable D call. Trimming took off 3 bases at V and 2 bases at J, with 7 bases between the two ends. Germline V lookup: CDR1 DFQATT, CDR2 SNEGSKA (reference sequence). This CDR3 comprises 12 residues. The CDR3 nucleotides are TGCAGTGCTAGTTCAGTTAACACTGAAGCTTTCTTT. Translated, it gives CSASSVNTEAFF.

The rearrangement joins TRBV24-1 to TRBJ2-5, with D unclear. V shed 4 bases and J shed 0 bases, with 14 bases lying between them. Germline V gene data show CDR1 as KGHDR and CDR2 as SFDVKD. This CDR3 is 16 amino acids long. CDR3 sequence: CATSDPRTAYQETQYF. The CDR3 DNA is TGTGCCACCAGTGACCCCCGGACGGCATACCAAGAGACCCAGTACTTC.